This T cell receptor (beta chain) stems from a study of shared T cell receptors in the human thymus. Unmatched junction bases numbered 20, after V lost 6 bases and J lost 1 base. The CDR3 loop spans 20 amino acids. In germline, CDR1 is MNHEY, CDR2 SMNVEV (reference sequence). The assay was immunoSEQ multiplex PCR, and TCRdb's table has in-frame clones only and misses some. The sample carries about 380,000 clones, over 90% recorded once. This chain connects TRBV27 to TRBJ2-3; 9 nucleotides agree with TRBD1. The sample consisted of thymocytes. The TCR originated in a human donor. The CDR3, as DNA: TGTGCCAGCAGCCCCAGGTCTGGACAGGGGACGCGGGACGGCACAGATACGCAGTATTTT. It codes for CASSPRSGQGTRDGTDTQYF.